The next 15 T cell receptor beta chains were all read from a single sample in a study of OX40 agonist ivuxolimab in advanced cancers. Profiled with immunoSEQ multiplex PCR; TCRdb holds only in-frame clones, not every one. This table holds some 46,000 clones, about 89% found once. Sequencing was performed on CD4+ or CD8+ T cells sorted from blood, taken in a trial of the OX40 agonist ivuxolimab. Receptors originate from an adult with an advanced solid tumor such as melanoma, head and neck, liver or kidney cancer.

In regard to this clone: At the DNA level, this CDR3 is encoded by other sequences in the same sample as well. The V and J genes are TRBV4-3 and TRBJ2-1; the D gene is possibly TRBD2 (6 bases). CDR3 size: 16 residues. The germline V gene has CDR1 LGHNA and CDR2 YSLEER. V lost 4 bases and J 0 bases, leaving 13 bases between the germline ends. CDR3 sequence: CASSRAAGSSYNEQFF. The CDR3 nucleotides are TGCGCCAGCAGCCGAGCGGCGGGATCCTCCTACAATGAGCAGTTCTTC.

The chain combines TRBV9 with TRBJ1-2, with D possibly TRBD1 on 5 matching bases. CDR3 length equals 14 residues. CDR1 and CDR2 (germline): SGDLS, YYNGEE. Trimming cost V 2 bases and J 7 bases, with 15 bases left between them. CDR3 sequence reads: CASSVQGGDSGYTF. CDR3 DNA: TGTGCCAGCAGCGTTCAGGGTGGGGATAGTGGCTACACCTTC.

V usage is TRBV9 and J usage is TRBJ1-1; D gene uncertain. Germline CDR1 reads SGDLS; CDR2 reads YYNGEE. The germline V and J ends were trimmed by 3 bases and 0 bases, with 9 bases remaining between them. CDR3 size: 14 residues. CDR3 sequence (DNA): TGTGCCAGCAGCGCCGGTTCTTTGAACACTGAAGCTTTCTTT. The encoded protein is CASSAGSLNTEAFF. Complete variable domain (other parts from reference TRBV9 and TRBJ1-1): DSGVTQTPKHLITATGQRVTLRCSPRSGDLSVYWYQQSLDQGLQFLIQYYNGEERAKGNILERFSAQQFPDLHSELNLSSLELGDSALYFCASSAGSLNTEAFFGQGTRLTVV.

This clone was detected a few times. This chain links TRBV6-6 with TRBJ2-7; the D gene could be TRBD1 or TRBD2 (5 bases each). The CDR3 extends over 13 amino acids. Germline loops: CDR1 MNHNY, CDR2 SVGAGI (reference sequence). Trimming shortened V by 7 bases and J by 3 bases, and 13 bases separated the two germline ends. The CDR3 DNA sequence: TGTGCCAGCACCCACGGGACCTTCTACGAGCAGTACTTC. It specifies CASTHGTFYEQYF.

The DNA for the CDR3 is TGTGCCAGTAGTCCGACTAGCGGGGGCTCCTACAATGAGCAGTTCTTC. It is translated as CASSPTSGGSYNEQFF. The chain has TRBV19 and TRBJ2-1; 12 bases map to TRBD2. Trimming at V came to 5 bases and at J to 0 bases, leaving 2 bases not matched to a gene. The CDR3 loop spans 16 amino acids. The germline V gene has CDR1 LNHDA and CDR2 SQIVND (reference sequence). Variable domain in full (rest from reference TRBV19 and TRBJ2-1): DGGITQSPKYLFRKEGQNVTLSCEQNLNHDAMYWYRQDPGQGLRLIYYSQIVNDFQKGDIAEGYSVSREKKESFPLTVTSAQKNPTAFYLCASSPTSGGSYNEQFFGPGTRLTVL.

This chain links TRBV15 with TRBJ2-7; D is possibly TRBD2 (6 bases). The V gene lost 5 bases and the J gene lost 7 bases, with 12 bases spanning the gap. The CDR3 has 12 residues. Germline values: CDR1 LNHNV, CDR2 YYDKDF (reference sequence). The CDR3 is CATSGYGGEQYF. CDR3 DNA: TGTGCCACCAGCGGGTACGGAGGGGAGCAGTACTTC.

The chain is built from TRBV5-4 and TRBJ1-2; D remains unclear. Germline V gives CDR1 SGHNT, CDR2 YYREEE (reference sequence). The CDR3 runs 13 residues. V was shortened by 2 bases and J by 3 bases, with 8 bases between the two germline ends. In nucleotides, the CDR3 is TGTGCCAGCAGCTTAGACACCTACTATGGCTACACCTTC. Amino acids: CASSLDTYYGYTF.

This chain connects TRBV7-8 to TRBJ2-1, with 10 bases matching TRBD1. The CDR3 covers 15 residues. Germline V gene sequence: CDR1 SGHVS, CDR2 FQNEAQ. The J segment lost 16 bases and the V segment lost 5 bases, leaving 17 bases of the junction unmatched. DNA of the CDR3: TGTGCCAGCAGCCCTAAAGGGACAGGGGTGGTGGAGGGATTCTTC. This translates into CASSPKGTGVVEGFF.

The chain is built from TRBV30 and TRBJ2-6; tentatively, D is TRBD2 (6 bases). Germline V gene data show CDR1 as GTSNPN and CDR2 as SVGIG (reference sequence). The CDR3 spans 15 residues. Between the trimmed V and J ends, which lost 3 bases and 2 bases, there was a span of 11 bases. The CDR3 coding sequence is TGTGCCTGGAGCCTCGGAGGGGCTGGGGCCAACGTCCTGACTTTC. Translated, it gives CAWSLGGAGANVLTF.

This clone came up once. This chain links TRBV11-3 with TRBJ2-3; the D is unclear. Germline CDR1 is SGHNT and CDR2 is YENEEA. CDR3 length: 11 residues. Trimming cost V 3 bases and J 5 bases, with 3 bases left between them. CDR3: CASSLIDTQYF. The CDR3 DNA is TGTGCCAGCAGCTTGATAGATACGCAGTATTTT.

This chain connects TRBV7-2 to TRBJ1-6, with D possibly TRBD1 on 6 matching bases. Germline CDR1 SGHTA, CDR2 FQGNSA. The CDR3 spans 16 residues. V lost 5 bases and J 2 bases, leaving 13 bases between the germline ends. CDR3 residues: CASSPRGDTYNSPLHF. CDR3 bases: TGTGCCAGCAGCCCGAGGGGGGACACCTATAATTCACCCCTCCACTTT.

The rearrangement uses TRBV13 and TRBJ2-3, with D tentatively TRBD1 or TRBD2 (5 bases each). From germline, CDR1 is PRHDT and CDR2 FYEKMQ (reference sequence). V lost 10 bases, J lost 2 bases, and 19 bases lay in between. The CDR3 length is 15 residues. CDR3 region: CATLRRGPHTDTQYF. The CDR3 nucleotides are TGTGCCACCTTAAGAAGGGGACCCCACACAGATACGCAGTATTTT.

This clone is a singleton in its sample. The CDR3 region is CASSATANTEAFF. The CDR3 nucleotides read TGTGCCAGCAGCGCGACAGCGAACACTGAAGCTTTCTTT. V usage is TRBV7-3 and J usage is TRBJ1-1; D is possibly TRBD1 (5 bases). The CDR3 is 13 residues long. V was pared by 5 bases and J by 1 base, with 8 bases between. Germline values: CDR1 SGHTA, CDR2 FQGTGA. Based on the CDR3 plus reference TRBV7-3 and TRBJ1-1, the full variable domain is GAGVSQTPSNKVTEKGKYVELRCDPISGHTALYWYRQSLGQGPEFLIYFQGTGAADDSGLPNDRFFAVRPEGSVSTLKIQRTERGDSAVYLCASSATANTEAFFGQGTRLTVV.

The rearrangement uses TRBV27 and TRBJ1-2; 8 bases line up with TRBD1. CDR3 length: 14 amino acids. CDR1 is MNHEY and CDR2 is SMNVEV in the germline V gene (reference sequence). The ends lost 2 bases at V and 6 bases at J; junction bases unmatched: 5. The CDR3 nucleotides are TGTGCCAGCAGTTTACAGGGGGCTTGGAATGGCTACACCTTC. Its translation is CASSLQGAWNGYTF.

This clone came up once. The chain has TRBV19 and TRBJ2-3; 15 nucleotides align to TRBD2. The junction had 18 bases not matched to a gene; V was cut back by 1 base and J by 1 base. The CDR3 sequence is 23 residues long. Germline loops: CDR1 LNHDA, CDR2 SQIVND (reference sequence). This CDR3 reads CASSIVRDSRGLAGGPGTDTQYF. As DNA, the CDR3 is TGTGCCAGTAGTATAGTCCGGGACAGCCGCGGACTAGCGGGAGGGCCAGGCACAGATACGCAGTATTTT.